Below, 18 T cell receptor beta chains from the same sample are listed, as sequenced in a study of blood T cell repertoires in COVID-19. Method: immunoSEQ multiplex PCR; TCRdb's copy keeps in-frame clones and lacks some. The sample lists 350,000 to 450,000 clones, 80% to 90% occurring once. Sequenced material: PBMCs or T cells enriched from blood (not recorded which). Receptor source: a man between 40 and 49 years old in a cohort exposed to, infected with or recovered from COVID-19 (not recorded which).

J is TRBJ2-5 and V is TRBV12-5, with 11 positions matching TRBD2. Germline CDR1 is LGHNT and CDR2 is FRNRAP. The J segment lost 5 bases and the V segment lost 7 bases, leaving 12 bases of the junction unmatched. The CDR3 runs to 16 residues. CDR3 sequence reads: CASVLAGVGEWETQYF. In DNA, the CDR3 is TGTGCTAGTGTACTAGCGGGAGTCGGGGAGTGGGAGACCCAGTACTTC.

V gene TRBV5-1 combines with J gene TRBJ2-1; no clear D gene. Germline V gene data show CDR1 as SGHRS and CDR2 as YFSETQ. The CDR3 totals 14 residues. The V gene lost 2 bases and the J gene lost 0 bases, with 6 bases spanning the gap. CDR3 DNA sequence: TGCGCCAGCAGCTTACGCAGCTCCTACAATGAGCAGTTCTTC. Translated: CASSLRSSYNEQFF.

Notes on this clone: The same CDR3 is also encoded by other DNA sequences in this sample. The chain carries TRBV6-5 and TRBJ1-2, with TRBD1 matching 10 bases. Germline CDR1 is MNHEY and CDR2 is SVGAGI. The ends lost 2 bases at V and 7 bases at J; junction bases unmatched: 4. The CDR3 is 14 residues long. This CDR3 reads CASSYGDRGRGYTF. The CDR3 DNA reads as TGTGCCAGCAGTTACGGGGACAGGGGTCGTGGCTACACCTTC.

The rearrangement links TRBV6-5 to TRBJ2-2, with 7 nucleotides matching TRBD1. V shed 6 bases, J shed 3 bases, and the junction held 7 bases outside the gene matches. CDR3 length equals 15 residues. CDR1 and CDR2 (germline): MNHEY, SVGAGI. The CDR3 DNA sequence: TGTGCCAGCAGAAAAACAGGGGCGGACACCGGGGAGCTGTTTTTT. It yields the protein CASRKTGADTGELFF.

V and J are TRBV7-9 and TRBJ2-7; tentatively, D is TRBD1 (6 bases). The CDR3 is 12 amino acids. Germline CDR1 reads SEHNR; CDR2 reads FQNEAQ (reference sequence). The V end lost 5 bases, the J end lost 6 bases, and 11 bases lay between the germline ends. CDR3 coding DNA: TGTGCCAGCAGCCTACGGGACACCGAGCAGTACTTC. Amino acid sequence: CASSLRDTEQYF.

This rearrangement joins TRBV3-1 (or the pseudogene TRBV3-2) to TRBJ2-1, with TRBD2 matching 9 bases. V shed 5 bases and J 2 bases; nucleotides not matched to a gene: 4. The germline V gene encodes CDR1 LGHDT and CDR2 YNNKEL (reference sequence). CDR3 size: 15 residues. Written as DNA, the CDR3 is TGTGCCAGCAGCAGGAGCGGGGGGACCTACAATGAGCAGTTCTTC. Protein: CASSRSGGTYNEQFF.

The rearrangement links TRBV11-2 to TRBJ1-6, with TRBD1 identical over 12 bases. Germline-derived CDR1 and CDR2 are SGHAT and FQNNGV. The CDR3 contains 17 residues. The J segment lost 7 bases and the V segment lost 5 bases, leaving 9 bases of the junction unmatched. CDR3 amino acids: CASSLGTGGDLNSPLHF. CDR3 bases: TGTGCCAGCAGCCTCGGGACAGGGGGCGATCTAAATTCACCCCTCCACTTT.

The rearrangement links TRBV11-3 to TRBJ2-3, with 7 positions matching TRBD2. J was trimmed by 3 bases and V by 1 base; bases with no gene match: 1. This CDR3 region has 14 residues. Germline lookup yields CDR1 SGHNT and CDR2 YENEEA. CDR3 coding DNA: TGTGCCAGCAGCTTAGGCGGGAGTACAGATACGCAGTATTTT. Its protein product is CASSLGGSTDTQYF.

The chain is built from TRBV29-1 and TRBJ2-1; 9 bases align to TRBD2. J lost 6 bases, V lost 8 bases, and 17 bases had no gene match. This CDR3 spans 16 amino acids. Germline V gene data show CDR1 as SQVTM and CDR2 as ANQGSEA. The CDR3 region is CSSRTLAGRRGNEQFF. The CDR3 DNA sequence: TGCAGCTCCAGAACCCTAGCGGGGAGAAGGGGCAATGAGCAGTTCTTC.

In this sample, this clone turned up a few times. This sequence joins TRBV15 and TRBJ1-2, with 8 positions matching TRBD1. J gave up 6 bases and V 0 bases, and 6 bases lay outside the gene matches. The CDR3 runs 15 residues. CDR1 LNHNV and CDR2 YYDKDF come from the germline V gene (reference sequence). The CDR3 sequence is CATSREGETGDGYTF. In DNA, the CDR3 is TGTGCCACCAGCAGAGAGGGAGAGACAGGGGATGGCTACACCTTC. Full variable domain (missing parts from reference TRBV15 and TRBJ1-2): DAMVIQNPRYQVTQFGKPVTLSCSQTLNHNVMYWYQQKSSQAPKLLFHYYDKDFNNEADTPDNFQSRRPNTSFCFLDIRSPGLGDTAMYLCATSREGETGDGYTFGSGTRLTVV.

As DNA, the CDR3 is TGTGCCAGCTCACCTTCCGGGGTCCCCCAAGAGACCCAGTACTTC. This gives the protein CASSPSGVPQETQYF. The chain recombines TRBV18 with TRBJ2-5; D may be TRBD2 (5 bases). Germline V lookup: CDR1 KGHSH, CDR2 LQKENI. The germline V and J ends were trimmed by 3 bases and 1 base, with 12 bases remaining between them. The CDR3 totals 15 residues.

V usage is TRBV7-2 and J usage is TRBJ2-3; possibly TRBD1 for D (5 bases). The length of the CDR3 is 14 residues. Germline CDR1 is SGHTA and CDR2 is FQGNSA. V was clipped by 5 bases and J by 2 bases, with 11 bases between them. This chain's CDR3 is CASSVKDTTDTQYF. As DNA, the CDR3 is TGTGCCAGCAGCGTAAAGGACACCACAGATACGCAGTATTTT.

This chain uses TRBV5-1 with TRBJ2-1; 8 nucleotides line up with TRBD1. CDR3 length: 16 residues. Germline-derived CDR1 and CDR2 are SGHRS and YFSETQ. V lost 2 bases to trimming and J lost 0 bases; unmatched junction nucleotides: 4. CDR3 sequence (DNA): TGCGCCAGCAGCTTCGGGGACAGGACCTCCTACAATGAGCAGTTCTTC. Translation: CASSFGDRTSYNEQFF. Looking up the rest from reference TRBV5-1 and TRBJ2-1 gives the full variable domain: KAGVTQTPRYLIKTRGQQVTLSCSPISGHRSVSWYQQTPGQGLQFLFEYFSETQRNKGNFPGRFSGRQFSNSRSEMNVSTLELGDSALYLCASSFGDRTSYNEQFFGPGTRLTVL.

The J gene is TRBJ2-3, the V gene TRBV6-5, with TRBD1 as a possible D gene (6 bases). CDR1 and CDR2 from the germline V gene are MNHEY and SVGAGI. CDR3 size: 15 residues. The germline V and J ends were trimmed by 6 bases and 1 base, with 14 bases remaining between them. CDR3 in DNA: TGTGCCAGCAGGCCACAGGGCTGGGGCACAGATACGCAGTATTTT. Its protein is CASRPQGWGTDTQYF.

The chain combines TRBV2 with TRBJ1-1, with a weak D call TRBD1 (6 bases). The CDR3 has 13 residues. Germline V gene lookup returns CDR1 SNHLY and CDR2 FYNNEI. V lost 7 bases to trimming and J lost 0 bases, with 9 bases between them. The CDR3 DNA is TGTGCCAGCAAAGGACAGTTGAACACTGAAGCTTTCTTT. Translated: CASKGQLNTEAFF.

This sequence joins TRBV7-2 and TRBJ2-1; D possibly corresponds to TRBD1 (6 bases). The length of the CDR3 is 14 residues. Germline V gene sequence: CDR1 SGHTA, CDR2 FQGNSA. V dropped 6 bases and J dropped 8 bases, with 17 bases sitting between them. CDR3: CASRSTTGIHEQFF. The CDR3, as DNA: TGTGCCAGCAGATCGACTACAGGGATTCATGAGCAGTTCTTC.

The chain uses TRBV28 and TRBJ2-2; D gene unclear. Germline loops: CDR1 MDHEN, CDR2 SYDVKM. The CDR3 is 14 residues long. V lost 3 bases and J 3 bases, leaving 8 bases between the germline ends. CDR3 region: CASSFSSHTGELFF. CDR3 bases: TGTGCCAGCAGTTTTAGCTCGCACACCGGGGAGCTGTTTTTT.

The CDR3 sequence is CASSQVAGTLAFSTGELFF. The CDR3 nucleotides read TGTGCCAGCAGCCAAGTGGCCGGGACTCTTGCCTTTAGCACCGGGGAGCTGTTTTTT. This chain joins TRBV4-2 and TRBJ2-2, with D possibly TRBD2 on 6 matching bases. CDR3 length: 19 residues. Trimming stripped 1 base from V and 4 bases from J, with 22 bases between. Germline V CDR1 and CDR2: LGHNA, YNFKEQ.